One and the same sample provided the 6 T cell receptor beta chains below, sequenced in a study of CXCR3-negative and CXCR3-positive naive CD8 T cells. Which antigens these TCRs recognize remains unknown. Study-wide points: Higher TRB CDR3 hydrophobicity marked CXCR3-positive naive cells relative to CXCR3-negative naive cells.

UMI-labeled TRB cDNA libraries were prepared by 5' RACE. TCRdb reprocessed the 5' RACE reads, keeping one entry per CDR3 protein, no DNA. The listing records 75,000 to 100,000 distinct CDR3 sequences. The material sequenced was naive CXCR3+ CD8+ T cells from blood. Subset of the sample: CD45RO-CCR7+CD27+CD95- naive CD8+ T cells expressing CXCR3 (TNR3+). Source of these receptors: a human donor in good health. Some clones in this sample may be carry-over from other donors' samples.

The rearrangement links TRBV7-2 to TRBJ1-5. Germline lookup yields CDR1 SGHTA and CDR2 FQGNSA. CDR3 length: 16 amino acids. The CDR3 sequence is CASSPSLTEGSQPQHF.

The chain has TRBV12-3 or TRBV12-4 and TRBJ1-3; TCRdb lists TRBD1, though no DNA is available to test this call. There are 15 residues in the CDR3. CDR3 region: CASSPPWGTGNTIYF.

The V call is TRBV28, the J call TRBJ2-1. Germline V gene data show CDR1 as MDHEN and CDR2 as SYDVKM. The CDR3 runs 15 residues. The CDR3 loop is CASSLRRRDYNEQFF.

The gene calls are TRBV4-3 and TRBJ1-2; TCRdb reports TRBD1, a call that lacks DNA to check it against. CDR1 is LGHNA, CDR2 YSLEER, per germline. This CDR3 is built from 16 residues. CDR3 sequence: CASSQDRLQGYYGYTF.

The chain is built from TRBV2 and TRBJ2-7. The CDR3 is 14 residues long. From germline, CDR1 is SNHLY and CDR2 FYNNEI. The CDR3 sequence is CASSENRDSYEQYF.

The chain joins TRBV25-1 to TRBJ2-5; lacking DNA, the TRBD1 call made by TCRdb goes unchecked. CDR1 is MGHDK, CDR2 SYGVNS, per germline. The CDR3 sequence is 14 residues long. The CDR3 protein is CASSEGQWAETQYF.